The next 30 T cell receptor beta chains were all read from a single sample in a study of control samples from healthy donors and cancer patients. Sequencing used immunoSEQ multiplex PCR; TCRdb keeps in-frame clones, though not all of them. This table holds 55,000 to 70,000 clones, 80% to 95% found once. The sample comprised PBMCs. Every receptor here comes from a man aged 25 to 40 with colorectal cancer.

The chain carries TRBV12-5 and TRBJ2-5; TRBD1 matches at 7 bases. CDR1 and CDR2 (germline): LGHNT, FRNRAP. The V segment lost 5 bases and the J segment 1 base; nucleotides outside the gene matches: 13. This CDR3 region has 17 residues. CDR3 DNA: TGTGCTAGTGGTACACTCCGGGACAGCGTTTCCCAAGAGACCCAGTACTTC. The encoded protein is CASGTLRDSVSQETQYF.

This clone was detected only once. The chain joins TRBV7-6 to TRBJ2-3; 7 bases line up with TRBD1. The CDR3 totals 16 residues. The germline V gene encodes CDR1 SGHVS and CDR2 FNYEAQ. The ends lost 4 bases at V and 4 bases at J; junction bases unmatched: 11. CDR3 nucleotide sequence: TGTGCCAGCAGCTCATTGACAGGGCCGAGGGCAGATACGCAGTATTTT. Protein: CASSSLTGPRADTQYF.

This clone appeared a few times. V gene TRBV5-1 combines with J gene TRBJ1-6; TRBD1 matches 10 bases. The CDR3 runs to 15 residues. V dropped 6 bases and J dropped 8; count of bases not matched to a gene: 8. Germline V CDR1 and CDR2: SGHRS, YFSETQ. In DNA form, the CDR3 reads TGCGCCAGCACCCGGGACGGACAGGGGGATTCACCCCTCCACTTT. Its translation is CASTRDGQGDSPLHF.

The chain couples TRBV9 to TRBJ1-1, with no clear D. Germline loops: CDR1 SGDLS, CDR2 YYNGEE. The CDR3 runs 15 residues. Trimming shortened V by 4 bases and J by 4 bases, and 17 bases separated the two germline ends. The CDR3 DNA reads TGTGCCAGCAGCATACGCCCCGGCAGTCCCACTGAAGCTTTCTTT. It codes for CASSIRPGSPTEAFF.

V gene TRBV19 combines with J gene TRBJ1-5; TRBD1 aligns across 10 bases. The germline V gene encodes CDR1 LNHDA and CDR2 SQIVND (reference sequence). V gave up 6 bases and J gave up 0 bases; unmatched junction bases: 5. There are 16 residues in the CDR3. This chain's CDR3 is CASSTGQGVSNQPQHF. CDR3 DNA: TGTGCCAGTAGCACAGGACAGGGGGTTAGCAATCAGCCCCAGCATTTT. The whole variable domain, filled in from reference TRBV19 and TRBJ1-5, reads DGGITQSPKYLFRKEGQNVTLSCEQNLNHDAMYWYRQDPGQGLRLIYYSQIVNDFQKGDIAEGYSVSREKKESFPLTVTSAQKNPTAFYLCASSTGQGVSNQPQHFGDGTRLSIL.

The chain is built from TRBV5-1 and TRBJ2-3; possible D gene TRBD1, 6 bases. This CDR3 has 15 residues. CDR1 and CDR2 from the germline V gene are SGHRS and YFSETQ. Between the trimmed V and J ends, which lost 4 bases and 0 bases, there was a span of 12 bases. CDR3 region: CASSPGTLSTDTQYF. The CDR3 DNA follows: TGCGCCAGCAGCCCCGGGACACTGAGCACAGATACGCAGTATTTT.

The V and J genes are TRBV18 and TRBJ1-2, with a tentative D call TRBD1 (5 bases). Germline V gene data show CDR1 as KGHSH and CDR2 as LQKENI. This CDR3 has 15 amino acids. Trimming pared 6 bases from V and 1 base from J, leaving 15 bases between. The CDR3 DNA reads TGTGCCAGCTCCCCAACGACAGATTTTAACTATGGCTACACCTTC. It is translated as CASSPTTDFNYGYTF.

The chain recombines TRBV7-2 with TRBJ1-4; D not resolved. V was trimmed by 0 bases and J by 5 bases, leaving 10 bases between them. CDR3 length: 15 residues. Germline loops: CDR1 SGHTA, CDR2 FQGNSA. The CDR3 reads CASSLAWGENEKLFF. CDR3 sequence (DNA): TGTGCCAGCAGCTTAGCGTGGGGAGAAAATGAAAAACTGTTTTTT.

The V and J genes are TRBV5-4 and TRBJ1-5; unclear D gene. V lost 4 bases, J lost 0 bases, and 8 bases lay in between. The germline V gene has CDR1 SGHNT and CDR2 YYREEE (reference sequence). The CDR3 covers 14 residues. CDR3 in amino acids: CASSRGGSNQPQHF. CDR3 in DNA: TGTGCCAGCAGCCGGGGTGGTAGCAATCAGCCCCAGCATTTT.

The chain combines TRBV12-3 or TRBV12-4 with TRBJ2-2; possible D gene TRBD1, 6 bases. There are 13 residues in the CDR3. The CDR3 coding sequence is TGTGTCGGGCGACAGGATAACACCGGGGAGCTGTTTTTT. It codes for CVGRQDNTGELFF.

The chain combines TRBV19 with TRBJ1-3; D is uncertain. CDR3 length: 16 amino acids. Trimming took 5 bases from V and 0 from J, leaving 14 bases between them. The germline CDR1 and CDR2 sequences are LNHDA and SQIVND (reference sequence). CDR3 region: CASSPQHAASGNTIYF. The DNA of the CDR3 is TGTGCCAGTAGTCCACAACATGCAGCCTCTGGAAACACCATATATTTT.

The DNA of the CDR3 is TGTGCCTGGAGTAAGGGGCAAGAGACCCAGTACTTC. Amino acids: CAWSKGQETQYF. This chain uses TRBV30 with TRBJ2-5; tentative D call: TRBD1 (5 bases). The germline CDR1 and CDR2 sequences are GTSNPN and SVGIG (reference sequence). The CDR3 sequence is 12 residues long. With 2 bases removed from V and 2 bases from J, the gap between germline ends came to 6 bases. The variable domain in full, completed from reference TRBV30 and TRBJ2-5, reads SQTIHQWPATLVQPVGSPLSLECTVEGTSNPNLYWYRQAAGRGLQLLFYSVGIGQISSEVPQNLSASRPQDRQFILSSKKLLLSDSGFYLCAWSKGQETQYFGPGTRLLVL.

V gene TRBV7-8 combines with J gene TRBJ1-2; 7 bases agree with TRBD1. Germline V CDR1 and CDR2: SGHVS, FQNEAQ. CDR3 length: 14 residues. V shed 5 bases and J 3 bases; nucleotides not matched to a gene: 6. This CDR3 is CASSPGQHHYGYTF. The CDR3 DNA follows: TGTGCCAGCAGCCCGGGACAGCACCACTATGGCTACACCTTC. Drawing the rest from reference TRBV7-8 and TRBJ1-2, the complete variable domain is GAGVSQSPRYKVAKRGQDVALRCDPISGHVSLFWYQQALGQGPEFLTYFQNEAQLDKSGLPSDRFFAERPEGSVSTLKIQRTQQEDSAVYLCASSPGQHHYGYTFGSGTRLTVV.

The chain carries TRBV6-1 and TRBJ2-2; perhaps D is TRBD1 or TRBD2 (6 bases each). Trimming removed 2 bases from V and 2 bases from J, with 12 bases in between. The CDR3 is made up of 16 amino acids. Germline V gene lookup returns CDR1 MNHNS and CDR2 SASEGT. CDR3: CASSELGGSNTGELFF. The CDR3 DNA sequence: TGTGCCAGCAGTGAATTGGGGGGCTCTAACACCGGGGAGCTGTTTTTT.

V usage is TRBV5-1 and J usage is TRBJ2-1; D is possibly TRBD1 (7 bases). The CDR3 runs to 15 residues. Germline V gives CDR1 SGHRS, CDR2 YFSETQ. V was pared by 2 bases and J by 4 bases, with 13 bases between. The CDR3 bases are TGCGCCAGCAGCTTTGGCCAGGGGGGATACAATGAGCAGTTCTTC. Translated: CASSFGQGGYNEQFF.

The gene calls are TRBV7-6 and TRBJ2-3; 8 nucleotides agree with TRBD1. V dropped 5 bases and J dropped 2; count of bases not matched to a gene: 9. The CDR3 covers 16 residues. Germline CDR1 SGHVS, CDR2 FNYEAQ. The CDR3 sequence is CASSPTRQGTTDTQYF. As DNA, the CDR3 is TGTGCCAGCAGCCCTACGAGACAGGGGACCACAGATACGCAGTATTTT.

The V gene is TRBV5-6, the J gene TRBJ1-2, with 8 bases fitting TRBD1. CDR1 is SGHDT, CDR2 YYEEEE, per germline. J gave up 7 bases and V 0 bases, and 11 bases lay outside the gene matches. The CDR3 is 16 amino acids. The CDR3 DNA sequence: TGTGCCAGCAGCTTGGGAGGGACAGGAGAGGCGGGTGGCTACACCTTC. Translating gives CASSLGGTGEAGGYTF. Full variable domain (missing parts from reference TRBV5-6 and TRBJ1-2): DAGVTQSPTHLIKTRGQQVTLRCSPKSGHDTVSWYQQALGQGPQFIFQYYEEEERQRGNFPDRFSGHQFPNYSSELNVNALLLGDSALYLCASSLGGTGEAGGYTFGSGTRLTVV.

The V call is TRBV7-6, the J call TRBJ2-5; 10 nucleotides agree with TRBD2. The CDR3 runs to 18 residues. The germline gives CDR1 SGHVS, CDR2 FNYEAQ. V was clipped by 4 bases and J by 4 bases; unmatched bases: 15. DNA of the CDR3: TGTGCCAGCAGCTCATCTGTACTAGCGGGGCCCGCCGGAGAGACCCAGTACTTC. Protein: CASSSSVLAGPAGETQYF.

The chain joins TRBV5-4 to TRBJ2-1; D gene ambiguous. Trimming pared 0 bases from V and 12 bases from J, leaving 16 bases between. CDR3 size: 14 residues. From germline, CDR1 is SGHNT and CDR2 YYREEE (reference sequence). The CDR3 region is CASSLGLPTWGQFF. CDR3 nucleotides: TGTGCCAGCAGCTTGGGACTCCCCACATGGGGGCAGTTCTTC.

This clone was recorded only once. The chain carries TRBV5-1 and TRBJ1-2; 8 bases are a match to TRBD1. Germline CDR1 and CDR2: SGHRS and YFSETQ. V dropped 6 bases and J dropped 1; count of bases not matched to a gene: 11. This CDR3 has 16 residues. CDR3 nucleotides: TGCGCCAGCAAACGGGGGACAGGAACCTTTAACTATGGCTACACCTTC. Translation: CASKRGTGTFNYGYTF.

The rearrangement links TRBV4-1 to TRBJ1-6; D remains unclear. CDR1 is MGHRA and CDR2 is YSYEKL in the germline V gene. The CDR3 sequence is 13 residues long. Trimming left V 1 base short and J 10 bases short, with 8 bases between. CDR3 in DNA: TGCGCCAGCAGCCAAGTACAATTGTCACCCCTCCACTTT. Protein sequence: CASSQVQLSPLHF.

The chain combines TRBV27 with TRBJ2-1; D is possibly TRBD1 (6 bases). The CDR3 runs 16 residues. CDR1 and CDR2 (germline): MNHEY, SMNVEV (reference sequence). V was pared by 1 base and J by 4 bases, with 14 bases between. Here the CDR3 reads CASSLYGQGIYNEQFF. The CDR3 DNA is TGTGCCAGCAGTTTATATGGGCAGGGGATATACAATGAGCAGTTCTTC.

This chain connects TRBV3-1 (or the pseudogene TRBV3-2) to TRBJ1-6, with D hard to call. The CDR3 is 17 amino acids. The germline CDR1 and CDR2 sequences are LGHDT and YNNKEL (reference sequence). V lost 1 base and J lost 8, with 18 bases in between. The CDR3 region is CASSQGRRFRLDSPLHF. The CDR3, as DNA: TGTGCCAGCAGCCAAGGGAGGAGATTTCGATTGGATTCACCCCTCCACTTT.

This clone was recorded only once. The chain has TRBV3-1 (or the pseudogene TRBV3-2) and TRBJ2-3, with D possibly being TRBD1 (6 bases). CDR1 is LGHDT and CDR2 is YNNKEL in the germline V gene (reference sequence). The CDR3 loop spans 15 amino acids. Trimming cost V 4 bases and J 0 bases, with 11 bases left between them. In nucleotides, the CDR3 is TGTGCCAGCAGCCCTAAGGGGGAAAGCACAGATACGCAGTATTTT. Residues: CASSPKGESTDTQYF.

The chain links TRBV18 to TRBJ1-2; D is unresolved. The CDR3 has 12 amino acids. Per germline, CDR1 KGHSH and CDR2 LQKENI. V lost 3 bases and J lost 5, with 7 bases in between. The CDR3 reads CASSPPSYGYTF. DNA of the CDR3: TGTGCCAGCTCACCCCCCAGTTATGGCTACACCTTC.

In nucleotides, the CDR3 is TGTGCCAGCAGCTTAGCGGCTAGCATCGGAGAGACCCAGTACTTC. This sequence encodes CASSLAASIGETQYF. The rearrangement uses TRBV7-2 and TRBJ2-5; D is possibly TRBD2 (5 bases). Germline-derived CDR1 and CDR2 are SGHTA and FQGNSA. V was clipped by 0 bases and J by 4 bases, with 12 bases between them. The CDR3 runs to 15 residues.

This rearrangement joins TRBV2 to TRBJ1-1; 10 nucleotides align to TRBD1. The CDR3 covers 15 residues. The V and J ends lost 7 bases and 5 bases, in that order; junction bases with no gene match: 10. Germline assignment: CDR1 SNHLY and CDR2 FYNNEI. The DNA for the CDR3 is TGTGCCAGCAATAACAAGGACAGGGGGGATACTGAAGCTTTCTTT. Amino acid sequence: CASNNKDRGDTEAFF.

This clone was seen only a few times. The J gene is TRBJ1-2, the V gene TRBV13, with D possibly matching TRBD1 (5 bases). Germline lookup yields CDR1 PRHDT and CDR2 FYEKMQ (reference sequence). Between the trimmed V and J ends, which lost 5 bases and 1 base, there was a span of 17 bases. The CDR3 is 16 residues long. CDR3 loop: CASSLLGDQNNYGYTF. In nucleotides, the CDR3 is TGTGCCAGCAGCCTGTTAGGGGACCAAAATAACTATGGCTACACCTTC.

The chain combines TRBV7-6 with TRBJ2-7; D remains ambiguous. V shed 1 base and J shed 5 bases, with 3 bases lying between them. This CDR3 has 11 amino acids. Germline loops: CDR1 SGHVS, CDR2 FNYEAQ. The CDR3: CASSLEDEQYF. CDR3 DNA: TGTGCCAGCAGCTTAGAAGACGAGCAGTACTTC.

The rearrangement links TRBV3-1 (or the pseudogene TRBV3-2) to TRBJ2-7; possibly TRBD1 or TRBD2 for D (5 bases each). The CDR3 totals 18 residues. Germline loops: CDR1 LGHDT, CDR2 YNNKEL (reference sequence). With 1 base removed from V and 1 base from J, the gap between germline ends came to 20 bases. CDR3 region: CASSQVGERLSLSYEQYV. The CDR3 bases are TGTGCCAGCAGCCAAGTGGGGGAGCGACTGTCGCTTTCCTACGAGCAGTACGTC.